The rows below give T cell receptor beta chains drawn from one sample of a study of shared clonotypes between healthy human individuals. Sequencing was performed with immunoSEQ multiplex PCR; in TCRdb, only in-frame clones are kept and a portion is missing. The sample holds about 460,000 clones, 75% to 80% seen once. Sample: PBMCs. The source of these receptors is a woman aged 40 to 50 in good health. Some clones in this sample may be carry-over from other donors' samples. The CDR3 runs from the conserved cysteine through the conserved F or W. Each record gives: V gene, D gene, clone size, J gene, CDR3 length, CDR3 protein, CDR3 DNA. D genes are given only for firm matches. Clone size is not always given. Where it is, it says once, few, many or a class for expanded clones.

TRBV28	-	-	TRBJ2-7	11	CASGTPLEQYF	TGTGCCAGTGGGACCCCTCTCGAGCAGTACTTC
TRBV7-2	-	-	TRBJ2-7	11	CASSGKDEQYF	TGTGCCAGCAGCGGAAAGGACGAGCAGTACTTC
TRBV10-3	-	-	TRBJ1-2	18	CAISEDLTGSWVNYGYTF	TGTGCCATCAGTGAGGATCTGACAGGCTCATGGGTTAACTATGGCTACACCTTC
TRBV7-2	TRBD1	-	TRBJ1-2	15	CASSLTGTGVLGYTF	TGTGCCAGCAGCTTGACCGGGACAGGGGTTCTTGGCTACACCTTC
TRBV6-5	-	-	TRBJ2-1	14	CASTKTRLGNEQFF	TGTGCCAGCACCAAGACAAGGTTGGGGAATGAGCAGTTCTTC
TRBV2	TRBD1	-	TRBJ1-6	15	CASSLYTGDNSPLHF	TGTGCCAGCAGTTTATATACAGGGGATAATTCACCCCTCCACTTT
TRBV4-2	TRBD1	-	TRBJ1-4	15	CASSRDRGANEKLFF	TGTGCCAGCAGCCGAGACAGGGGCGCAAATGAAAAACTGTTTTTT
TRBV19	TRBD1	-	TRBJ1-2	17	CASRRRDRFRQNYGYTF	TGTGCCAGTAGGAGGAGGGACAGGTTCCGCCAAAACTATGGCTACACCTTC
TRBV18	-	-	TRBJ2-2	15	CASSPRGTNTGELFF	TGTGCCAGCTCACCAAGGGGCACGAACACCGGGGAGCTGTTTTTT
TRBV19	-	-	TRBJ2-5	13	CASSMDDQETQYF	TGTGCCAGTAGCATGGACGACCAAGAGACCCAGTACTTC
TRBV7-2	-	-	TRBJ2-7	14	CASSLGSGPYEQYF	TGTGCCAGCAGCTTAGGGAGCGGGCCCTACGAGCAGTACTTC
TRBV7-9	-	-	TRBJ2-5	12	CASSELQETQYF	TGTGCCAGCAGCGAACTTCAAGAGACCCAGTACTTC
TRBV6-1	-	-	TRBJ2-1	14	CASSEAGIYNEQFF	TGTGCCAGCAGTGAGGCGGGGATTTACAATGAGCAGTTCTTC
TRBV21-1	-	-	TRBJ2-7	16	CASGKAGGHFDGEQYF	TGTGCCAGCGGCAAAGCGGGAGGGCACTTTGATGGCGAGCAGTACTTC
TRBV7-2	-	-	TRBJ2-1	16	CASSRTGQVSYNEQFF	TGTGCCAGCAGCCGTACGGGTCAGGTCTCCTACAATGAGCAGTTCTTC
TRBV18	-	-	TRBJ2-7	14	CASSPLGQPYEQYF	TGTGCCAGCTCACCACTTGGACAGCCCTACGAGCAGTACTTC
TRBV5-1	-	-	TRBJ1-3	15	CASSTSAGSGNTIYF	TGCGCCAGCAGCACCTCCGCCGGCTCTGGAAACACCATATATTTT
TRBV5-1	TRBD1	once	TRBJ1-2	15	CASSPSGTGGDGYTF	TGCGCCAGCAGCCCCTCCGGGACAGGGGGGGATGGCTACACCTTC
TRBV2	-	many	TRBJ1-4	15	CASTRRWGINEKLFF	TGTGCCAGCACCCGAAGGTGGGGAATTAATGAAAAACTGTTTTTT
TRBV11-2	-	-	TRBJ2-5	18	CASSLVTVPTRWQETQYF	TGTGCCAGCAGCTTAGTGACAGTCCCAACCAGGTGGCAAGAGACCCAGTACTTC
TRBV18	-	-	TRBJ1-5	16	CASSPQGPGSNQPQHF	TGTGCCAGCTCCCCCCAGGGTCCAGGTAGCAATCAGCCCCAGCATTTT
TRBV27	TRBD1	-	TRBJ1-4	16	CASSFQPGQGRGKLFF	TGTGCCAGCAGTTTTCAACCGGGACAGGGGAGGGGAAAACTGTTTTTT
TRBV5-4	-	few	TRBJ2-7	12	CASSPNPYEQYF	TGTGCCAGCAGCCCAAATCCATACGAGCAGTACTTC
TRBV23-1	-	-	TRBJ1-5	15	CASSLRVGRDQPQHF	TGCGCCAGCAGTCTAAGAGTTGGGCGGGATCAGCCCCAGCATTTT
TRBV7-9	TRBD2	many	TRBJ2-7	15	CASSLGGTSSYEQYF	TGTGCCAGCAGCTTAGGTGGGACTAGCTCCTACGAGCAGTACTTC
TRBV2	-	-	TRBJ2-7	12	CASIGVLYEQYF	TGTGCCAGCATTGGGGTACTTTACGAGCAGTACTTC
TRBV18	-	-	TRBJ1-1	16	CATRGQGLTMNTEAFF	TGTGCCACCCGGGGCCAGGGGCTTACAATGAACACTGAAGCTTTCTTT
TRBV7-9	-	-	TRBJ1-1	14	CASSLGDVNTEAFF	TGTGCCAGCAGCTTAGGGGATGTGAACACTGAAGCTTTCTTT
TRBV7-9	-	few	TRBJ1-1	13	CAGQRPGFTEAFF	TGTGCCGGTCAACGGCCAGGGTTCACTGAAGCTTTCTTT
TRBV4-1	-	-	TRBJ2-1	14	CASSQVTVSDEQFF	TGCGCCAGCAGCCAAGTTACAGTGAGCGATGAGCAGTTCTTC
TRBV10-3	TRBD1	-	TRBJ1-1	15	CAISEGPGGETEAFF	TGTGCCATCAGTGAGGGGCCAGGGGGCGAAACTGAAGCTTTCTTT
TRBV4-3	-	-	TRBJ1-5	13	CASSQDRAQPQHF	TGCGCCAGCAGCCAAGATAGAGCTCAGCCCCAGCATTTT
TRBV5-1	TRBD1	-	TRBJ1-2	14	CASSLTGLSNGYTF	TGCGCCAGCTCCCTGACAGGGCTTTCTAACGGCTACACCTTC
TRBV7-2	-	-	TRBJ1-2	15	CASSFIGSGALGYTF	TGTGCCAGCAGCTTTATAGGGTCGGGGGCGCTCGGCTACACCTTC
TRBV6-1	TRBD1	-	TRBJ2-7	15	CASSEAGQGYDEQYF	TGTGCCAGCAGTGAAGCTGGACAGGGGTACGACGAGCAGTACTTC
TRBV30	-	-	TRBJ2-3	14	CAWRAQPSTDTQYF	TGTGCCTGGAGAGCCCAGCCTAGCACAGATACGCAGTATTTT
TRBV7-3	TRBD1	-	TRBJ1-1	13	CASSLVQGAQAFF	TGTGCCAGCAGCTTAGTACAGGGGGCGCAGGCTTTCTTT
TRBV6-5	TRBD2	-	TRBJ2-7	12	CASEREPGEQYF	TGTGCCAGCGAGCGGGAGCCGGGCGAGCAGTACTTC
TRBV2	TRBD2	few	TRBJ2-1	15	CASSERLAAYNEQFF	TGTGCCAGCAGTGAAAGACTAGCTGCCTACAATGAGCAGTTCTTC
TRBV7-3	-	once	TRBJ2-6	17	CASSPGHLSSGANVLTF	TGTGCCAGCAGCCCTGGACACCTATCCTCTGGGGCCAACGTCCTGACTTTC
TRBV7-9	-	-	TRBJ2-1	15	CASSSVPEAYNEQFF	TGTGCCAGCAGTTCAGTTCCAGAGGCCTACAATGAGCAGTTCTTC
TRBV28	-	once	TRBJ1-2	14	CASTQDSSNYGYTF	TGTGCCTCTACCCAAGACAGCTCTAACTATGGCTACACCTTC
TRBV7-3	-	-	TRBJ2-7	13	CASSLGRGYEQYF	TGTGCCAGCAGCTTGGGCAGGGGATACGAGCAGTACTTC
TRBV28	-	-	TRBJ1-1	17	CASSHRIEISMNTEAFF	TGTGCCAGCAGCCACAGGATTGAAATTTCCATGAACACTGAAGCTTTCTTT
TRBV7-6	-	-	TRBJ2-3	14	CASSLGGSPDTQYF	TGTGCCAGCAGCTTAGGAGGGAGCCCAGATACGCAGTATTTT
TRBV28	TRBD2	-	TRBJ2-7	18	CASTPGLAGEHGQNEQYF	TGTGCCAGCACCCCCGGACTAGCGGGAGAACATGGTCAGAACGAGCAGTACTTC
TRBV6-1	TRBD1	-	TRBJ1-1	13	CASEGTATTEAFF	TGTGCCAGCGAGGGGACAGCCACCACTGAAGCTTTCTTT
TRBV2	TRBD2	few	TRBJ2-3	15	CASSTSGSPSDTQYF	TGTGCCAGCAGTACCAGCGGGAGCCCCTCAGATACGCAGTATTTT
TRBV29-1	-	-	TRBJ1-1	13	CSVEELQGSEAFF	TGCAGCGTTGAAGAGTTACAGGGTTCTGAAGCTTTCTTT
TRBV7-9	-	-	TRBJ1-2	15	CASSLRDGPNYGYTF	TGTGCCAGCAGCTTACGGGACGGTCCTAACTATGGCTACACCTTC
TRBV10-3	TRBD1	-	TRBJ1-1	16	CAIRRDRGLGNTEAFF	TGTGCCATCAGGAGGGACAGGGGTTTAGGGAACACTGAAGCTTTCTTT
TRBV7-7	TRBD1	many	TRBJ2-7	13	CASSSGTGGEQYF	TGTGCTAGCAGCTCCGGGACAGGGGGCGAGCAGTACTTC
TRBV5-1	-	-	TRBJ2-1	15	CASSLGQGSYNEQFF	TGCGCCAGCAGCTTGGGTCAGGGCTCCTACAATGAGCAGTTCTTC
TRBV27	-	-	TRBJ1-2	13	CASSFQYNYGYTF	TGTGCCAGCAGTTTTCAGTATAACTATGGCTACACCTTC
TRBV11-1	TRBD1	once	TRBJ2-3	14	CASSFNTGGGTQYF	TGTGCCAGCAGCTTCAACACAGGGGGAGGTACGCAGTATTTT
TRBV7-2	-	many	TRBJ1-5	13	CASSFRAGQPQHF	TGTGCCAGCAGCTTTCGGGCCGGACAGCCCCAGCATTTT
TRBV9	-	-	TRBJ2-7	14	CASTPSGLPWEQYF	TGTGCCAGCACCCCTTCGGGACTGCCGTGGGAGCAGTACTTC